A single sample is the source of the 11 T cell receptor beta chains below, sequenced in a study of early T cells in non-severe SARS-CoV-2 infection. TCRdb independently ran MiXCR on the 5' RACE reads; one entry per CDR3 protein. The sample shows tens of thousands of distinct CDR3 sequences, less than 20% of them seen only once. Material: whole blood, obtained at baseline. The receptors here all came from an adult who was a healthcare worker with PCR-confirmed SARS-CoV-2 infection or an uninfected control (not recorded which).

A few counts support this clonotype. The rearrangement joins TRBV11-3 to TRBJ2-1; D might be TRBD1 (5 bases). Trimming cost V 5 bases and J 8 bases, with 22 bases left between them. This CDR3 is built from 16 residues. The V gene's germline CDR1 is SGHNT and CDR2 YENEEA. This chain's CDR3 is CASSQTLSPRGYEQFF. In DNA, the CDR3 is TGTGCCAGCAGCCAAACACTTTCTCCAAGGGGATATGAGCAGTTCTTC. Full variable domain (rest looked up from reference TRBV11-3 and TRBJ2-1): EAGVVQSPRYKIIEKKQPVAFWCNPISGHNTLYWYLQNLGQGPELLIRYENEEAVDDSQLPKDRFSAERLKGVDSTLKIQPAELGDSAVYLCASSQTLSPRGYEQFFGPGTRLTVL.

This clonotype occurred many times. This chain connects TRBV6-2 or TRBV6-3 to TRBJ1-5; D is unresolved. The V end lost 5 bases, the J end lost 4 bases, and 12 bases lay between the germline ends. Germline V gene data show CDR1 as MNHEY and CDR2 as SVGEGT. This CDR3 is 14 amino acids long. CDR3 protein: CASSQDGENQPQHF. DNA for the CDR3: TGTGCCAGCAGTCAGGACGGAGAAAATCAGCCCCAGCATTTT.

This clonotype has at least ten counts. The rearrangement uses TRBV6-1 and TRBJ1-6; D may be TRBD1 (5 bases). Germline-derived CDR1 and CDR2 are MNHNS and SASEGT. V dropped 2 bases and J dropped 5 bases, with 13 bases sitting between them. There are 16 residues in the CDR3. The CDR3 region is CASSELVGANNSPLHF. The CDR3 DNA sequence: TGTGCCAGCAGTGAACTCGTTGGGGCCAATAATTCACCCCTCCACTTT.

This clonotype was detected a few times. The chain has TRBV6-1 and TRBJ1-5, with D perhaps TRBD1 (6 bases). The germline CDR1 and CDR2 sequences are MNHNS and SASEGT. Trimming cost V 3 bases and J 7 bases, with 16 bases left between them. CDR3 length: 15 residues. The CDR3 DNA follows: TGTGCCAGCAGTGAGAGGAGGACAGCGAGCCAGCCCCAGCATTTT. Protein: CASSERRTASQPQHF.

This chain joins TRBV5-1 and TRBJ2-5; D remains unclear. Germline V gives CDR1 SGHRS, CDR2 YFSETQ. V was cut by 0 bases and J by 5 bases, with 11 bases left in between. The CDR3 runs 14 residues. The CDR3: CASSLDILYETQYF. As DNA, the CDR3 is TGCGCCAGCAGCTTGGACATCCTTTATGAGACCCAGTACTTC.

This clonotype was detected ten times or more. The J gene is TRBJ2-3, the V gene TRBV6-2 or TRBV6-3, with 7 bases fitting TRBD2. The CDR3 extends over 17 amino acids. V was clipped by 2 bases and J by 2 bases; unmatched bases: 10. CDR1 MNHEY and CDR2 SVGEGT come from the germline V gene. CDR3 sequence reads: CASSYHDLAAYTDTQYF. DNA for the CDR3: TGTGCCAGCAGTTACCACGACCTAGCGGCCTACACAGATACGCAGTATTTT.

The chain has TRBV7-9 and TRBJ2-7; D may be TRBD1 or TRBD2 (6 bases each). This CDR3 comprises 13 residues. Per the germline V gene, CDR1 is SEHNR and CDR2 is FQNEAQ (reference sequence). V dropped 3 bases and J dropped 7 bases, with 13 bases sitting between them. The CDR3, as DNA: TGTGCCAGCAGCTTCGGGGGCTCCGGGGAGCAGTACTTC. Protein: CASSFGGSGEQYF.

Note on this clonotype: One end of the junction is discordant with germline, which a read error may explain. Here the CDR3 reads CGSSFYEQYF. Here the CDR3 DNA reads TGTGGCAGCAGTTTCTACGAGCAGTACTTC. This chain joins TRBV28 and TRBJ2-7; no clear D gene. This CDR3 spans 10 amino acids. The V gene's germline CDR1 is MDHEN and CDR2 SYDVKM.

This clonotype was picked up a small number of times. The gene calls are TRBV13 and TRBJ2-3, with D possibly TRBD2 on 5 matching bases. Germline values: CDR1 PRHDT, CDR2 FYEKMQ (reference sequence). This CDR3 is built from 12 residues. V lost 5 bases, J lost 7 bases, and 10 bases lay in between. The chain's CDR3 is CASSPTGYTQYF. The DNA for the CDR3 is TGTGCCAGCAGCCCGACGGGGTATACGCAGTATTTT. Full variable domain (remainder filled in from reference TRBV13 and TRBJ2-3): AAGVIQSPRHLIKEKRETATLKCYPIPRHDTVYWYQQGPGQDPQFLISFYEKMQSDKGSIPDRFSAQQFSDYHSELNMSSLELGDSALYFCASSPTGYTQYFGPGTRLTVL.

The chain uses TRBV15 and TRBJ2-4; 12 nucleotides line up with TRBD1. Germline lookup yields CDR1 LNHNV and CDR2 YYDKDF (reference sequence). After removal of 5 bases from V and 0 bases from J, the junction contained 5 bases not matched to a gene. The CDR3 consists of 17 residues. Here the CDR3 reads CATSGGTGGLAKNIQYF. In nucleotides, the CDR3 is TGTGCCACCAGCGGGGGGACAGGGGGCCTAGCCAAAAACATTCAGTACTTC. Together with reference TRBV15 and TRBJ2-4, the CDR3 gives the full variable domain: DAMVIQNPRYQVTQFGKPVTLSCSQTLNHNVMYWYQQKSSQAPKLLFHYYDKDFNNEADTPDNFQSRRPNTSFCFLDIRSPGLGDTAMYLCATSGGTGGLAKNIQYFGAGTRLSVL.

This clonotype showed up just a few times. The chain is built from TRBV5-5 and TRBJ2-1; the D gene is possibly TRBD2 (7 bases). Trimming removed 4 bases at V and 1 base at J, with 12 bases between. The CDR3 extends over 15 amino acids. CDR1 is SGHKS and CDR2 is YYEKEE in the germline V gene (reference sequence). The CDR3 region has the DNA TGTGCCAGCAGCCCCGGGGGGCGATCCTACAATGAGCAGTTCTTC. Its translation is CASSPGGRSYNEQFF.